This T cell receptor (beta chain) appears in the sequencing data of a study of T cell repertoires in cytomegalovirus infection. The trim removed 0 bases at V and 3 bases at J, leaving 6 bases unmatched. The CDR3 is 16 residues long. Germline-derived CDR1 and CDR2 are SGHVS and FNYEAQ. A single record per CDR3 protein comes from TCRdb applying MiXCR to the reads. The sample has some 440,000 distinct CDR3 sequences, about 33% seen once; the top ten hold approximately 13%. This TCR was sampled from a human donor in good health (CMV status not recorded). Some clones in this sample may be carry-over from other donors' samples. The V and J genes are TRBV7-6 and TRBJ2-7; the match to TRBD1 covers 9 bases. The sequenced sample was PBMCs. The DNA of the CDR3 is TGTGCCAGCAGCTTAGCTCCCCCGACAGGGGGCTACGAGCAGTACTTC. The encoded protein is CASSLAPPTGGYEQYF.